This T cell receptor beta chain was captured by sequencing in a study of T-cell memory formation after mild COVID-19. Study outcomes and limitations: Among contracting clones, CD4+ were mainly CM/EM and CD8+ enriched in EMRA.

5'RACE primed at constant segments yielded TCR alpha and TCR beta cDNA libraries bearing sample barcodes and UMIs. TCRdb redid the calling of the 5' RACE reads with MiXCR, one entry per CDR3 protein. The data show 500,000 to 600,000 distinct CDR3 sequences, approximately 18% seen once. This clonotype was counted only a few times. Its specificity is not known. Germline V gene data show CDR1 as SGHTA and CDR2 as FQGNSA. The CDR3 loop spans 14 amino acids. V lost 1 base and J 9 bases, leaving 13 bases between the germline ends. This clonotype originated in an adult woman who had mild COVID-19 (a few samples of this study predate the infection). Cell type and time point are not known. The chain combines TRBV7-2 with TRBJ2-1; tentatively, D is TRBD1 (6 bases). The sequenced sample was PBMCs or a T cell subset sorted from them (not recorded which). CDR3 sequence: CASSLGFGTPEQFF. The CDR3 DNA reads as TGTGCCAGCAGCTTAGGATTCGGGACACCTGAGCAGTTCTTC. The variable domain in full, with the rest retrieved from reference TRBV7-2 and TRBJ2-1, is GAGVSQSPSNKVTEKGKDVELRCDPISGHTALYWYRQSLGQGLEFLIYFQGNSAPDKSGLPSDRFSAERTGGSVSTLTIQRTQQEDSAVYLCASSLGFGTPEQFFGPGTRLTVL.